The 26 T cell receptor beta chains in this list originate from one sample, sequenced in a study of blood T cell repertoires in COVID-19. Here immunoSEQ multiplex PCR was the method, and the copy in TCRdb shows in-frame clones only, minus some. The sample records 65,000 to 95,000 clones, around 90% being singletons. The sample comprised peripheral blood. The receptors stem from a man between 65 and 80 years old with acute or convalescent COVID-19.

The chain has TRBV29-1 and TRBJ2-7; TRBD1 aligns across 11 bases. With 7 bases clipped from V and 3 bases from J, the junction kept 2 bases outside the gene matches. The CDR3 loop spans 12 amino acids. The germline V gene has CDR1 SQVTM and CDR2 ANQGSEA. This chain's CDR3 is CSAGTGGYEQYF. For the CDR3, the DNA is TGCAGCGCTGGGACAGGGGGCTACGAGCAGTACTTC.

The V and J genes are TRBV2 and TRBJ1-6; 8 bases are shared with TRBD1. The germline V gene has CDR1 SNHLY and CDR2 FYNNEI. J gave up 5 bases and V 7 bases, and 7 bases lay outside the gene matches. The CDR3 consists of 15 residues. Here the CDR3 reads CASNFGQGDNSPLHF. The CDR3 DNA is TGTGCCAGCAATTTCGGACAGGGCGATAATTCACCCCTCCACTTT. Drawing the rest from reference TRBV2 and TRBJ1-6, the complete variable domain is EPEVTQTPSHQVTQMGQEVILRCVPISNHLYFYWYRQILGQKVEFLVSFYNNEISEKSEIFDDQFSVERPDGSNFTLKIRSTKLEDSAMYFCASNFGQGDNSPLHFGNGTRLTVT.

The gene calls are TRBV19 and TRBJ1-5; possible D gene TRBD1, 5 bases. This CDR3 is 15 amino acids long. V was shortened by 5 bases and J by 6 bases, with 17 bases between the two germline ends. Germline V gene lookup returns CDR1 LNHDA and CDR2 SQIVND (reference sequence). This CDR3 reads CASSPLGQGSQPQHF. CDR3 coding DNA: TGTGCCAGTAGTCCCTTGGGGCAGGGAAGTCAGCCCCAGCATTTT.

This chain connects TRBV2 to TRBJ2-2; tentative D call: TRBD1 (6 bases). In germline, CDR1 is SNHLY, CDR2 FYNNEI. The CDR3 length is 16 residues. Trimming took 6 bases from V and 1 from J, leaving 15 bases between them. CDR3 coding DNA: TGTGCCAGCAGCAGCGACTCGACAGGGAACACCGGGGAGCTGTTTTTT. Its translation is CASSSDSTGNTGELFF.

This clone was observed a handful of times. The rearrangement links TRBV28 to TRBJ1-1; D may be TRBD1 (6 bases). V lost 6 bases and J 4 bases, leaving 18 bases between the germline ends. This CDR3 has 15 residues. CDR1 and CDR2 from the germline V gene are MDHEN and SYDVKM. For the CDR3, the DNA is TGTGCCAGCAGGGCTAGTATGGGGGCACGCACTGAAGCTTTCTTT. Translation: CASRASMGARTEAFF. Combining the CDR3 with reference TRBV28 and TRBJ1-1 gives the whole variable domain DVKVTQSSRYLVKRTGEKVFLECVQDMDHENMFWYRQDPGLGLRLIYFSYDVKMKEKGDIPEGYSVSREKKERFSLILESASTNQTSMYLCASRASMGARTEAFFGQGTRLTVV.

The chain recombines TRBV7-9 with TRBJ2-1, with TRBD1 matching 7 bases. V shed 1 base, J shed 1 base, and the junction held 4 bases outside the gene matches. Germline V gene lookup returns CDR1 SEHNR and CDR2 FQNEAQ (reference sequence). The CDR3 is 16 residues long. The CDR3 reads CASSLDLRGSYNEQFF. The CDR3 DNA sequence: TGTGCCAGCAGCTTAGATCTCAGGGGGTCCTACAATGAGCAGTTCTTC.

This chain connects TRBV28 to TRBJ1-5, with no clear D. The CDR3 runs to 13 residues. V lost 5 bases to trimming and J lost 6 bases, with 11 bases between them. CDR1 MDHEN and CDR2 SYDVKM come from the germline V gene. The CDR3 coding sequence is TGTGCCAGCAGTACAATGTTCCGTCAGCCCCAGCATTTT. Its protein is CASSTMFRQPQHF.

The CDR3 spells CASSRGQAVSGNTIYF. CDR3 sequence (DNA): TGTGCCAGCAGTCGTGGACAGGCCGTCTCTGGAAACACCATATATTTT. The J gene is TRBJ1-3, the V gene TRBV5-4, with TRBD1 matching 7 bases. V lost 5 bases and J lost 0; bases outside the gene matches: 8. The CDR3 loop spans 16 amino acids. The germline CDR1 and CDR2 sequences are SGHNT and YYREEE (reference sequence).

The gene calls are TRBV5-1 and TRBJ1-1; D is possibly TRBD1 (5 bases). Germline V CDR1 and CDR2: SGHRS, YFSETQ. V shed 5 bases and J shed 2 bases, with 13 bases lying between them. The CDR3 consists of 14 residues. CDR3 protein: CASSEQQVNTEAFF. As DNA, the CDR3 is TGCGCCAGCAGTGAGCAACAGGTTAACACTGAAGCTTTCTTT. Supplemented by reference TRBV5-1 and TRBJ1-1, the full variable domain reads KAGVTQTPRYLIKTRGQQVTLSCSPISGHRSVSWYQQTPGQGLQFLFEYFSETQRNKGNFPGRFSGRQFSNSRSEMNVSTLELGDSALYLCASSEQQVNTEAFFGQGTRLTVV.

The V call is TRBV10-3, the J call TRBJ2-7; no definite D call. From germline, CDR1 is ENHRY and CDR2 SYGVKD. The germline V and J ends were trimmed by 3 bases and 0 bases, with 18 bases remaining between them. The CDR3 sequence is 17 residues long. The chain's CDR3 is CAISDPDVGPSSYEQYF. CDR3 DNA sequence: TGTGCCATCAGTGACCCCGACGTGGGCCCGAGCTCCTACGAGCAGTACTTC.

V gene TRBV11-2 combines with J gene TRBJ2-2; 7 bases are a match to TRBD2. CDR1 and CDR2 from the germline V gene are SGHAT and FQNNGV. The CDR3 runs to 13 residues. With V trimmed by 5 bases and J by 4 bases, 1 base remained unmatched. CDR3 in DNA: TGTGCCAGCAGCCCGGGGGGCACCGGGGAGCTGTTTTTT. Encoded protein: CASSPGGTGELFF.

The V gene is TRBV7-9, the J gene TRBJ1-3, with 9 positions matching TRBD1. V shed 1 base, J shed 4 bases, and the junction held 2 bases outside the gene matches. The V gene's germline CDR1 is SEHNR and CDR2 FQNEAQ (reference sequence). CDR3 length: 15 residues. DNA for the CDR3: TGTGCCAGCAGCTTAGGGACAGGGGCAGGAAACACCATATATTTT. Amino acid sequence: CASSLGTGAGNTIYF. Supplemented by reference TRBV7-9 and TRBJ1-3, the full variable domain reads DTGVSQNPRHKITKRGQNVTFRCDPISEHNRLYWYRQTLGQGPEFLTYFQNEAQLEKSRLLSDRFSAERPKGSFSTLEIQRTEQGDSAMYLCASSLGTGAGNTIYFGEGSWLTVV.

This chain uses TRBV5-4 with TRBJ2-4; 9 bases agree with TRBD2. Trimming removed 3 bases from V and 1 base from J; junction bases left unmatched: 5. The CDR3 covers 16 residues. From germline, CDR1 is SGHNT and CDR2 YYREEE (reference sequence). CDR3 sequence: CASSSGLAEAKNIQYF. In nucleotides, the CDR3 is TGTGCCAGCAGCTCGGGACTAGCTGAGGCCAAAAACATTCAGTACTTC. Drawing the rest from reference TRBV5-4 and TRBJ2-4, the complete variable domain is ETGVTQSPTHLIKTRGQQVTLRCSSQSGHNTVSWYQQALGQGPQFIFQYYREEENGRGNFPPRFSGLQFPNYSSELNVNALELDDSALYLCASSSGLAEAKNIQYFGAGTRLSVL.

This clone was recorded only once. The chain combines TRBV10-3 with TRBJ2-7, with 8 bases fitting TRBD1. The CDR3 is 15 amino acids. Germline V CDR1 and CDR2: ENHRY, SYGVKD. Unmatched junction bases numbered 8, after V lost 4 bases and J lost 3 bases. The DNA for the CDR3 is TGTGCCATCAGTGCCCTAGGACAGGGCAACTACGAGCAGTACTTC. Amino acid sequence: CAISALGQGNYEQYF.

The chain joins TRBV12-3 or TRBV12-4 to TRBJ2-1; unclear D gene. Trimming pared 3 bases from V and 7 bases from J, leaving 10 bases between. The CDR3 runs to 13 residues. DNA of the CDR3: TGTGCCAGCAGTTTGTATACCCTAAATGAGCAGTTCTTC. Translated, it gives CASSLYTLNEQFF.

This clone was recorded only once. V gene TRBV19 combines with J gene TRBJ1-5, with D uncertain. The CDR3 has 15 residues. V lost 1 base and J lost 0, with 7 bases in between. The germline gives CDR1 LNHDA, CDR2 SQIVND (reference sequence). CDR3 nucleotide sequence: TGTGCCAGTAGTATAGCGGAGATTAGCAATCAGCCCCAGCATTTT. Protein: CASSIAEISNQPQHF.

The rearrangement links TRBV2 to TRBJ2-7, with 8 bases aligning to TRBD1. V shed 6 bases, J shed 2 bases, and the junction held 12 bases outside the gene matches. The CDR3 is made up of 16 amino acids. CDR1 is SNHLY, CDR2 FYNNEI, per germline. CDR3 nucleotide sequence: TGTGCCAGCAGCCTAGAGGGTGGGACAGGAACCTACGAGCAGTACTTC. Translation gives CASSLEGGTGTYEQYF.

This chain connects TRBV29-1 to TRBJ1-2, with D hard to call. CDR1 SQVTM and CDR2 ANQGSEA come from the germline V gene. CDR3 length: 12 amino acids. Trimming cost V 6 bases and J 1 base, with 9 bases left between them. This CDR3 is CSVPFGNYGYTF. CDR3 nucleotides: TGCAGCGTCCCCTTCGGTAACTATGGCTACACCTTC.

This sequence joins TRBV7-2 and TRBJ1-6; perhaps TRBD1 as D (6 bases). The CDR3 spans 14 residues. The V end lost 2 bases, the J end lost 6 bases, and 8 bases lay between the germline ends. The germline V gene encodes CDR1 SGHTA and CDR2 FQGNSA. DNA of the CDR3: TGTGCCAGCAGCTTAAACAGGGTTAATTCACCCCTCCACTTT. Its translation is CASSLNRVNSPLHF.

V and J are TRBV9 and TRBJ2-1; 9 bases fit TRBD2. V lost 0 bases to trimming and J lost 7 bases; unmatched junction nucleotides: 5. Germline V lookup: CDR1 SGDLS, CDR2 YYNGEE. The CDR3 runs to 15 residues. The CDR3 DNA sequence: TGTGCCAGCAGCGTAGGACTAGCGGAAAGGAATGAGCAGTTCTTC. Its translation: CASSVGLAERNEQFF.

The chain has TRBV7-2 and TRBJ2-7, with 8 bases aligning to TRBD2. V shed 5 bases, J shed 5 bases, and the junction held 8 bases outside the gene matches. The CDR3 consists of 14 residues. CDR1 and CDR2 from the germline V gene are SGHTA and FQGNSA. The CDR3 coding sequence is TGTGCCAGCAGCCCTCCCGGACTAGCCCACGAGCAGTACTTC. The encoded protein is CASSPPGLAHEQYF.

CDR3 in DNA: TGTGCCAGCAGTTACGGACACACAGGACGGGAGAACGAGCAGTACTTC. Translating gives CASSYGHTGRENEQYF. The V and J genes are TRBV6-2 or TRBV6-3 and TRBJ2-7; weak D call: TRBD2 (6 bases). The CDR3 covers 16 residues. V was pared by 2 bases and J by 5 bases, with 19 bases between. CDR1 and CDR2 from the germline V gene are MNHEY and SVGEGT.

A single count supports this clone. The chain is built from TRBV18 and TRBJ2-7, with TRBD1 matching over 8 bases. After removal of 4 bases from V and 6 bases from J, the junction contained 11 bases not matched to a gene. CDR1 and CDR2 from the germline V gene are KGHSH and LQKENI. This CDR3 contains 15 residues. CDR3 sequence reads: CASSRTSGGGPEQYF. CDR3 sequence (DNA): TGTGCCAGCTCACGCACCTCAGGGGGCGGACCCGAGCAGTACTTC.

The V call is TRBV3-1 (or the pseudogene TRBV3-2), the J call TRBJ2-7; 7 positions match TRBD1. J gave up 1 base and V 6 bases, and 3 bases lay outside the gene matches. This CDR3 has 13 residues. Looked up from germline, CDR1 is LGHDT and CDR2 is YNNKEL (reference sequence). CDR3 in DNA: TGTGCCAGCAGTTGGACAGGATCCTACGAGCAGTACTTC. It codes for CASSWTGSYEQYF.

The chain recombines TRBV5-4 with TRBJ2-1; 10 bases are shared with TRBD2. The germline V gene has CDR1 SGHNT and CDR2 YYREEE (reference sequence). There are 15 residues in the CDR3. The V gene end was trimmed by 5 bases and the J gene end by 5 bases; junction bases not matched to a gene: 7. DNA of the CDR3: TGTGCCAGCAGAACCGGGACTAGCGCAAACAATGAGCAGTTCTTC. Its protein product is CASRTGTSANNEQFF.

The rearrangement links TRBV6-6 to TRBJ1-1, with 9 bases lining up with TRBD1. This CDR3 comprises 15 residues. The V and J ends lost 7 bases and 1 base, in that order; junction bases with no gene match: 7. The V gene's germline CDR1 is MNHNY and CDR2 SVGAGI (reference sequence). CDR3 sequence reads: CASIYRGQGNTEAFF. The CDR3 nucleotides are TGTGCCAGCATATACCGGGGACAGGGGAACACTGAAGCTTTCTTT.